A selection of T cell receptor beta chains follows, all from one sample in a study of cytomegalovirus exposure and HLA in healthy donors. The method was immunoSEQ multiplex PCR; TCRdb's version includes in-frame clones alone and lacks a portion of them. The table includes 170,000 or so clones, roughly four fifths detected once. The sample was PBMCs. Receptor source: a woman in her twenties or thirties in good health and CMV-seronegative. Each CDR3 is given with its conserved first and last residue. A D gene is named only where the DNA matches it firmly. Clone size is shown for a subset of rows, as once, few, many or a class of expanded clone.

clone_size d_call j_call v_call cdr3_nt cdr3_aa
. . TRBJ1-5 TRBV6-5 TGTGCCAGCGGACTGGAGAATAATCAGCCCCAGCATTTT CASGLENNQPQHF
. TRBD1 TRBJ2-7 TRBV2 TGTGCCAGCAGTGAAATAATCGGGGACAGGCCATCCTACGAGCAGTACTTC CASSEIIGDRPSYEQYF
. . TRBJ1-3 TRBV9 TGTGCCAGCAGCGCACCAGGGGTCTCTGGAAACACCATATATTTT CASSAPGVSGNTIYF
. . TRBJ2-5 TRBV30 TGTGCCTGGAGTACAACCGCAGACAGATCCCAAGAGACCCAGTACTTC CAWSTTADRSQETQYF
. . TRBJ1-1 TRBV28 TGTGCCAGCAGCCAGGACCTAACAGGGATTCGGACTGAAGCTTTCTTT CASSQDLTGIRTEAFF
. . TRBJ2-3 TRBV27 TGCGCCAGCAGTTCGACTTTCACAGATACGCAGTATTTT CASSSTFTDTQYF
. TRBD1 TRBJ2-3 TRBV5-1 TGCGCCAGCAGCTTGTCACTTGGGACAGAGACTAGCACAGATACGCAGTATTTT CASSLSLGTETSTDTQYF
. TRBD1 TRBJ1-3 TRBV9 TGTGCCAGCAGCGCTCGACAGGGGGCAAGTTCTGGAAACACCATATATTTT CASSARQGASSGNTIYF
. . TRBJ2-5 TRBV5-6 TGTGCCAGCAGCTTGGTTCAGGGCCCGGGGACCCAGTACTTC CASSLVQGPGTQYF
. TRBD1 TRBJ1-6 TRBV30 TGTGCCTGGGCGGGACAGCCTAATTCACCCCTCCACTTT CAWAGQPNSPLHF
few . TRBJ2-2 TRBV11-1 TGTGCCAGCGTCGGGGGATCTTACACCGGGGAGCTGTTTTTT CASVGGSYTGELFF
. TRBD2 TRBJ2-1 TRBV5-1 TGCGCCAGCAGCTGGACTAGCGGGAGCCCCACCTACAATGAGCAGTTCTTC CASSWTSGSPTYNEQFF
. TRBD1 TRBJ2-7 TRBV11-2 TGTGCCAGCAGCTCTTCGGGGACAGGGGGAGGCTACGAGCAGTACTTC CASSSSGTGGGYEQYF
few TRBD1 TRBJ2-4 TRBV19 TGTGCCACCCAAAAGTACTTGGGACAGAGAAACATTCAGTACTTC CATQKYLGQRNIQYF
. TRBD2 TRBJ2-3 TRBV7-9 TGTGCCAGCAGCTATTTCGGACTAGCCGCCACAGATACGCAGTATTTT CASSYFGLAATDTQYF
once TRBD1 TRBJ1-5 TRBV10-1 TGCGCCAGCAGCGACAGGGACGGGGGACAGCCCCAGCATTTT CASSDRDGGQPQHF
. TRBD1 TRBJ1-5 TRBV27 TGTGCCAGCAGTAGAACAGGGGGTGGTAGCAATCAGCCCCAGCATTTT CASSRTGGGSNQPQHF
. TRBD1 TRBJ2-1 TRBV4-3 TGCGCCAGCAGCCAAGATGGGGTATCAGGGGGCAATGAGCAGTTCTTC CASSQDGVSGGNEQFF
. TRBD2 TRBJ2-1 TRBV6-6 TGTGCCAGCAGTTCGGGTCGACTAGCGGCCTACAATGAGCAGTTCTTC CASSSGRLAAYNEQFF
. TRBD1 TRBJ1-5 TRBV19 TGTGCCAGTAGTATTACAGGGGTTCGTCAGCCCCAGCATTTT CASSITGVRQPQHF
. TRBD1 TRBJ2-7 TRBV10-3 TGTGCCATCAGTGATCCAGGGGGCTTATCCGGCTACGAGCAGTACTTC CAISDPGGLSGYEQYF
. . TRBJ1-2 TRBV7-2 TGTGCCAGCAGCTTAGCCAGGGCGAACTATGGCTACACCTTC CASSLARANYGYTF
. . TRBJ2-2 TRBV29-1 TGCAGCGTTGCGAGGAACACCGGGGAGCTGTTTTTT CSVARNTGELFF
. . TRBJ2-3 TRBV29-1 TGCAGCGGTCAGACAGGACCCGGTCTCGCGCAGTATTTT CSGQTGPGLAQYF
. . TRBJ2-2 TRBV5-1 TGCGCCAGCAGCTTGGGGGCCGCAGGGACCGGGGAGCTGTTTTTT CASSLGAAGTGELFF
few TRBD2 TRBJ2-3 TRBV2 TGTGCCAGCAGTCCCCTTAGCGGGGTTAGAGATACGCAGTATTTT CASSPLSGVRDTQYF
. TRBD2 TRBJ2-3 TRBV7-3 TGTGCCAGCAGCTTAACTAGCGGGACAGATACGCAGTATTTT CASSLTSGTDTQYF